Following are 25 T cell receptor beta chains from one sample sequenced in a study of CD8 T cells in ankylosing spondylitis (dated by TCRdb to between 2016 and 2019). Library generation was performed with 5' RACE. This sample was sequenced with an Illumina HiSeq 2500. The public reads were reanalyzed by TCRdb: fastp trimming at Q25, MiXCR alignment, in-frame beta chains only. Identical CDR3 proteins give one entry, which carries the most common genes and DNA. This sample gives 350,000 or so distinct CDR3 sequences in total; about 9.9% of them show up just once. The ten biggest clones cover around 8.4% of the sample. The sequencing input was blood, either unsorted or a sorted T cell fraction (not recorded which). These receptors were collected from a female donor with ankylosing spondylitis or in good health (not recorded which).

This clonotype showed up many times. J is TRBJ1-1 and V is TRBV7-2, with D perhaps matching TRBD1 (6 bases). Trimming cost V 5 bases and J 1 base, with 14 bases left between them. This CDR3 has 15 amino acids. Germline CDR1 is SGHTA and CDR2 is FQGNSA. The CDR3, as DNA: TGTGCCAGCAGCCCTTCCCCAGGGGAGAACACTGAAGCTTTCTTT. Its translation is CASSPSPGENTEAFF.

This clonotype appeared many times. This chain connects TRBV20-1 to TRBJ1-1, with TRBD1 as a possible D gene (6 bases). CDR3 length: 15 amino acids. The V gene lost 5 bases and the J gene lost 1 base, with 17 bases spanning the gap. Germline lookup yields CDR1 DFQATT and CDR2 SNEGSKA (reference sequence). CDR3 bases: TGCAGTGCTCCCTCTGGGGGGGCATGGAACACTGAAGCTTTCTTT. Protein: CSAPSGGAWNTEAFF.

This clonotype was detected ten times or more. Here the CDR3 DNA reads TGCAGTGCTTACGGGGTTAGGGGGAACGTCCTGACTTTC. Amino acids: CSAYGVRGNVLTF. The chain carries TRBV20-1 and TRBJ2-6; a possible D gene is TRBD1 (6 bases). Germline lookup yields CDR1 DFQATT and CDR2 SNEGSKA (reference sequence). The germline V and J ends were trimmed by 5 bases and 10 bases, with 15 bases remaining between them. CDR3 length: 13 residues.

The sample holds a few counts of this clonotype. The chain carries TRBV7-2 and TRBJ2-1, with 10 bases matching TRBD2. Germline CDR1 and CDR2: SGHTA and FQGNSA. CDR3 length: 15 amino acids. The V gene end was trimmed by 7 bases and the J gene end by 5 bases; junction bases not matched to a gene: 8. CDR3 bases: TGTGCCAGCACCGCAGCGGGAGGGTCCGACAATGAGCAGTTCTTC. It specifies CASTAAGGSDNEQFF.

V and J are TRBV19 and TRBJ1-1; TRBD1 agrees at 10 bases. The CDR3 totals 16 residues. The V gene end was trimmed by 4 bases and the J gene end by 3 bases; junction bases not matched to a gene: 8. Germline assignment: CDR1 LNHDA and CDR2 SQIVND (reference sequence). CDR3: CASSTRDRGYYTEAFF. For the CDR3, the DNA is TGTGCCAGTAGTACCCGGGACAGGGGCTATTACACTGAAGCTTTCTTT.

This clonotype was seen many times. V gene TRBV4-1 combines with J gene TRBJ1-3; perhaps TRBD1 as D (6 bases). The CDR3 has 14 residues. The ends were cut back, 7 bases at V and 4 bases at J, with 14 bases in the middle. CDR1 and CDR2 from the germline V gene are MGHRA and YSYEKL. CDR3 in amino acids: CASNRDIGGNTIYF. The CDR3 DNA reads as TGCGCCAGCAACCGGGACATCGGGGGAAACACCATATATTTT.

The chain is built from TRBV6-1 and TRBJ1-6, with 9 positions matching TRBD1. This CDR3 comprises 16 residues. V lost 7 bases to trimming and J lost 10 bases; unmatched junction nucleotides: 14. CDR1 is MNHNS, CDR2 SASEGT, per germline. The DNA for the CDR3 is TGTGCCAGCACCATGGAAGGGACAGGGACTTGGTCACCCCTCCACTTT. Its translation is CASTMEGTGTWSPLHF.

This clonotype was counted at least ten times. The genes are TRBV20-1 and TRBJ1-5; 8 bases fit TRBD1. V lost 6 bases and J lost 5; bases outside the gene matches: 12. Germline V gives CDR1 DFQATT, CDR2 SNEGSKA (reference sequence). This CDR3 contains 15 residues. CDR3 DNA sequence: TGCAGTGCCCCCCAGGGGGCAAGGCAATATCAGCCCCAGCATTTT. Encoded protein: CSAPQGARQYQPQHF.

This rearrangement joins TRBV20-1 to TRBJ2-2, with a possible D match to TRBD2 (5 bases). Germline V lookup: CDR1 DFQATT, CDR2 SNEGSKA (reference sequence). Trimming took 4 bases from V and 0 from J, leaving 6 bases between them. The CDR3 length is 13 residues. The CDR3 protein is CSAKLANTGELFF. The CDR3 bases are TGCAGTGCTAAACTAGCGAACACCGGGGAGCTGTTTTTT.

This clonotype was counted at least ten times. The CDR3 region is CASSYYPLQGGYTF. The CDR3 DNA reads as TGTGCCAGCAGTTACTATCCCCTGCAAGGGGGCTACACCTTC. The chain uses TRBV6-5 and TRBJ1-2, with D hard to call. V lost 1 base and J lost 8, with 14 bases in between. CDR3 length: 14 amino acids. The germline CDR1 and CDR2 sequences are MNHEY and SVGAGI.

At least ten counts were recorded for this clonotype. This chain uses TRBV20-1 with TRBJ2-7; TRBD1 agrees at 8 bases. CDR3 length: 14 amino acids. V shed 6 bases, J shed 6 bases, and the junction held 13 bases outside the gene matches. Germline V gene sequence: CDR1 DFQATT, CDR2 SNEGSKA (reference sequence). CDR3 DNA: TGCAGTGCCAATCCTACAGGGGGAAATCGCGAGCAGTACTTC. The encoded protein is CSANPTGGNREQYF.

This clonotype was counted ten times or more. CDR3: CSVLGPGGGATGELFF. The CDR3 DNA follows: TGCAGCGTTTTGGGACCCGGTGGAGGGGCCACCGGGGAGCTGTTTTTT. The chain links TRBV29-1 to TRBJ2-2; TRBD2 is a possible D gene (6 bases). V dropped 5 bases and J dropped 4 bases, with 20 bases sitting between them. The germline gives CDR1 SQVTM, CDR2 ANQGSEA. This CDR3 comprises 16 residues.

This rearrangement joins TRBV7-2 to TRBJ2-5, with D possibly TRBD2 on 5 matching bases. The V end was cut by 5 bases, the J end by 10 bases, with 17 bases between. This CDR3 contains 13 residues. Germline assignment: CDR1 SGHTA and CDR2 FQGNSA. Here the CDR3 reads CASSPDGYGVQYF. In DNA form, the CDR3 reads TGTGCCAGCAGCCCGGACGGCTACGGGGTCCAGTACTTC.

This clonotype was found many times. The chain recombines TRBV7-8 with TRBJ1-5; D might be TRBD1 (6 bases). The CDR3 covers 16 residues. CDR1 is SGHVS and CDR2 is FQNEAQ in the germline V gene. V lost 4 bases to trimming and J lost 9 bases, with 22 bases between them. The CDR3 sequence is CASSSSGGASLRPQHF. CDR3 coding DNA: TGTGCCAGCAGCTCCTCCGGGGGGGCTAGCCTTCGGCCCCAGCATTTT.

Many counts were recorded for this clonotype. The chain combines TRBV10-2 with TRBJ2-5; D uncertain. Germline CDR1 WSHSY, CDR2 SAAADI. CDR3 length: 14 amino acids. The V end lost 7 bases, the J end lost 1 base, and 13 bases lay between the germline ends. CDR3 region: CASTTRTRQETQYF. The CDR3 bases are TGCGCCAGCACGACGCGGACGCGCCAAGAGACCCAGTACTTC.

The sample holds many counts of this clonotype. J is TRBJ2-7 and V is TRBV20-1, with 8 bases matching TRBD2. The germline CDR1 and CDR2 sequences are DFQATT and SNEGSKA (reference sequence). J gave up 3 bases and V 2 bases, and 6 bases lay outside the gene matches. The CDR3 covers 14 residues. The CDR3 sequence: CSARKAGVIYEQYF. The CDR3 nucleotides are TGCAGTGCTAGAAAAGCGGGGGTCATCTACGAGCAGTACTTC.

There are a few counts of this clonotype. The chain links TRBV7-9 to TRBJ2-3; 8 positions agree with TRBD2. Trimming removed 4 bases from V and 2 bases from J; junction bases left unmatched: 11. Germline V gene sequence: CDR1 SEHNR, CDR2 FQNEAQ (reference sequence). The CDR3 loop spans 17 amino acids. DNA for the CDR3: TGTGCCAGCAGCTCCGACCTCGCTAGCGGGCACACAGATACGCAGTATTTT. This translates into CASSSDLASGHTDTQYF. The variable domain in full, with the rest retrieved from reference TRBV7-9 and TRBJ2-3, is DTGVSQNPRHKITKRGQNVTFRCDPISEHNRLYWYRQTLGQGPEFLTYFQNEAQLEKSRLLSDRFSAERPKGSFSTLEIQRTEQGDSAMYLCASSSDLASGHTDTQYFGPGTRLTVL.

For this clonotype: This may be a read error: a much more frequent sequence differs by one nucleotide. The CDR3 is CASRHTGTEVNEQFF. The CDR3 DNA reads TGTGCCAGCAGGCATACCGGGACAGAAGTAAATGAGCAGTTCTTC. V and J are TRBV7-9 and TRBJ2-1; 7 bases align to TRBD1. The CDR3 consists of 15 residues. V lost 6 bases, J lost 7 bases, and 12 bases stayed unmatched. The germline CDR1 and CDR2 sequences are SEHNR and FQNEAQ (reference sequence).

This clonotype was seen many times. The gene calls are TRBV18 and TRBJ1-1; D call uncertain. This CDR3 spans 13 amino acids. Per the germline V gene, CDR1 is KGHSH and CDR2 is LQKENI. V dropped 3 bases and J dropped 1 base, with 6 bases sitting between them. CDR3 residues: CASSPAENTEAFF. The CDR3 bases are TGTGCCAGCTCACCGGCGGAGAACACTGAAGCTTTCTTT.

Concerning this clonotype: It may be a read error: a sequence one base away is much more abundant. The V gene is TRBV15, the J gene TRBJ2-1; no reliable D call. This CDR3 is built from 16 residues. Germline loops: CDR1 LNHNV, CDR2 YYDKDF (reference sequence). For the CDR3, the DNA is TGTGCCACCATGCAACCGGGCTTGGGCTCCTGCAATGAGCAGTTCTTC. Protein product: CATMQPGLGSCNEQFF.

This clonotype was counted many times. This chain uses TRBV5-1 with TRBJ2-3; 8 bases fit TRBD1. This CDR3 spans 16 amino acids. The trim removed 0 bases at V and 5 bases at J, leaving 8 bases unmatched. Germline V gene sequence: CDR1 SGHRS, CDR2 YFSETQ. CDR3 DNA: TGCGCCAGCAGCTTGGAGGGACAGGAGTATGGAGATACGCAGTATTTT. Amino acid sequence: CASSLEGQEYGDTQYF.

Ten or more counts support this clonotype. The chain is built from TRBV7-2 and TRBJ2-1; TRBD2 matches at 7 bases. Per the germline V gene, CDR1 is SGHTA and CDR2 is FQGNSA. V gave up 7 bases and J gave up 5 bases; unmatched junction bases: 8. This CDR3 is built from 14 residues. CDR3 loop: CASTVGLPNNEQFF. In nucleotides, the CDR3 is TGTGCCAGCACCGTGGGACTACCGAACAATGAGCAGTTCTTC. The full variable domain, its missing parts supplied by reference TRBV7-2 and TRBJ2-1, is GAGVSQSPSNKVTEKGKDVELRCDPISGHTALYWYRQSLGQGLEFLIYFQGNSAPDKSGLPSDRFSAERTGGSVSTLTIQRTQQEDSAVYLCASTVGLPNNEQFFGPGTRLTVL.

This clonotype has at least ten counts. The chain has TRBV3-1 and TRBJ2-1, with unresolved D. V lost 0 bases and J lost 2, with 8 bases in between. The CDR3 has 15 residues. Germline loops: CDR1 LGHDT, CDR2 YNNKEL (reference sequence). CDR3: CASSQDSTPYNEQFF. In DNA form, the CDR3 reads TGTGCCAGCAGCCAAGATTCGACCCCCTACAATGAGCAGTTCTTC.

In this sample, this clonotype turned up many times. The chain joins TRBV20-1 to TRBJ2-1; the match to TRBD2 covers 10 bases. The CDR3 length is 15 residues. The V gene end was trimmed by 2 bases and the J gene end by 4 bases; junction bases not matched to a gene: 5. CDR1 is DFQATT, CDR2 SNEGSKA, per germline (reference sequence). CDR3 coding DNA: TGCAGTGCTAGATCCCTAGCGGGAGTGTACAATGAGCAGTTCTTC. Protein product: CSARSLAGVYNEQFF.

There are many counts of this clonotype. The CDR3, as DNA: TGTGCCAGCAGCTTATCAGGGGCGTTAATCTTCTATGGCTACACCTTC. This codes for CASSLSGALIFYGYTF. This chain links TRBV5-6 with TRBJ1-2; maybe TRBD1 (6 bases). V gave up 2 bases and J gave up 4 bases, with 18 bases separating them. The CDR3 is 16 amino acids. The germline gives CDR1 SGHDT, CDR2 YYEEEE.